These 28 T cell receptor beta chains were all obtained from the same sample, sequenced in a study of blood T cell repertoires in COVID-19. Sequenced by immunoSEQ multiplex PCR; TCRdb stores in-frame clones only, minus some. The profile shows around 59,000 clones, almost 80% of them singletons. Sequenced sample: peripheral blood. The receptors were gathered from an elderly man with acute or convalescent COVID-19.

The CDR3 reads CASSEEQGSTDTQYF. In nucleotides, the CDR3 is TGTGCCAGCAGTGAAGAACAGGGCAGCACAGATACGCAGTATTTT. The V call is TRBV6-1, the J call TRBJ2-3; a possible D gene is TRBD1 (6 bases). The CDR3 is made up of 15 amino acids. Trimming removed 1 base from V and 0 bases from J, with 8 bases in between. Germline CDR1 MNHNS, CDR2 SASEGT.

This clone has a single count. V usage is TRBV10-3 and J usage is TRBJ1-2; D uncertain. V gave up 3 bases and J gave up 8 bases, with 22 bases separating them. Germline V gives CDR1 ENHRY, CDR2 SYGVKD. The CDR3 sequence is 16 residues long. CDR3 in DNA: TGTGCCATCAGTGAAGGAGGGCCCCTCGGGGTACGGGGCTACACCTTC. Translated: CAISEGGPLGVRGYTF.

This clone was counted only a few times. CDR3 protein: CASSYGTGGDTF. Here the CDR3 DNA reads TGTGCCAGCAGCTACGGGACAGGGGGAGACACCTTC. This sequence joins TRBV5-6 and TRBJ1-2, with 11 bases aligning to TRBD1. V was pared by 3 bases and J by 12 bases, with 4 bases of the junction left unmatched. The CDR3 is made up of 12 amino acids. Germline lookup yields CDR1 SGHDT and CDR2 YYEEEE.

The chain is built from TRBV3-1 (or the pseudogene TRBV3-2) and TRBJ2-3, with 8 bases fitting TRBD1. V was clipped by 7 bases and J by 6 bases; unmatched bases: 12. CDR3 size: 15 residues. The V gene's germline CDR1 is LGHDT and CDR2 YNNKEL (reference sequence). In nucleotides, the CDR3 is TGTGCCAGCACCCCCGGACAGGGCTTTGAGGATACGCAGTATTTT. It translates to CASTPGQGFEDTQYF.

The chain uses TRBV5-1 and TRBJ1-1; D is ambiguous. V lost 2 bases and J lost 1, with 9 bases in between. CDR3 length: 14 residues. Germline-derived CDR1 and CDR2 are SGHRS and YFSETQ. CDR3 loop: CASSFSGGNTEAFF. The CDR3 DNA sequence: TGCGCCAGCAGCTTTTCAGGTGGGAACACTGAAGCTTTCTTT.

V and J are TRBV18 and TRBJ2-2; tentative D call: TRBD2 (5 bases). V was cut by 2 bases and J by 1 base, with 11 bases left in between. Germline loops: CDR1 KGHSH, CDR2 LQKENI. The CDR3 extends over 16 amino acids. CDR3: CASSPDKGRNTGELFF. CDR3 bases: TGTGCCAGCTCACCAGACAAAGGGAGGAACACCGGGGAGCTGTTTTTT.

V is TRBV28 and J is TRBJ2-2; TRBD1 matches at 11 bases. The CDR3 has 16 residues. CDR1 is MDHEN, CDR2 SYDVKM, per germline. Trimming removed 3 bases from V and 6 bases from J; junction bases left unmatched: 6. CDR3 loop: CASSFIGTGGSGELFF. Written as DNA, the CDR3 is TGTGCCAGCAGTTTTATTGGGACAGGGGGTTCCGGGGAGCTGTTTTTT. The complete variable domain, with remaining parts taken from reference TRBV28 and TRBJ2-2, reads DVKVTQSSRYLVKRTGEKVFLECVQDMDHENMFWYRQDPGLGLRLIYFSYDVKMKEKGDIPEGYSVSREKKERFSLILESASTNQTSMYLCASSFIGTGGSGELFFGEGSRLTVL.

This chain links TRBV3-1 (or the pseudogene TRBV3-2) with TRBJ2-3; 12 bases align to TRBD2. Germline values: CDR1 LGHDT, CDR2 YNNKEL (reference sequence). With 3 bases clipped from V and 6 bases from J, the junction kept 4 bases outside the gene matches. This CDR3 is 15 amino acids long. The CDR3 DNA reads TGTGCCAGCAGCCAGCTAGCGGGGGGGTTGGATACGCAGTATTTT. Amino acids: CASSQLAGGLDTQYF.

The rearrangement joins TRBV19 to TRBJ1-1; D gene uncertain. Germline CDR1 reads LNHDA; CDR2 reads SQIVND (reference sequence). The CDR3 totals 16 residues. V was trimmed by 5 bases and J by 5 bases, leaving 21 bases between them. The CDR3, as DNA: TGTGCCAGTAGTCCGAGAGATAAGGGAGGGAAAACTGAAGCTTTCTTT. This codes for CASSPRDKGGKTEAFF.

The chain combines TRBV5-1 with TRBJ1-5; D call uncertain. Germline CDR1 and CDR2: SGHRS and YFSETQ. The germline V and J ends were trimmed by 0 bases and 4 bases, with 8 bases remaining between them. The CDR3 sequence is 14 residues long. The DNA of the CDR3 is TGCGCCAGCAGCTTGGGAACGGGGAATCAGCCCCAGCATTTT. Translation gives CASSLGTGNQPQHF.

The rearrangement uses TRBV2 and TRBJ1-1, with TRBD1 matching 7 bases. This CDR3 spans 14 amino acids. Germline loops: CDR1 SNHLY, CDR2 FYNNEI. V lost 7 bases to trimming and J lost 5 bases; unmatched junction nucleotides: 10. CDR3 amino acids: CASNAVSGGTEAFF. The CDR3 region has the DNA TGTGCCAGCAATGCGGTATCAGGGGGGACTGAAGCTTTCTTT.

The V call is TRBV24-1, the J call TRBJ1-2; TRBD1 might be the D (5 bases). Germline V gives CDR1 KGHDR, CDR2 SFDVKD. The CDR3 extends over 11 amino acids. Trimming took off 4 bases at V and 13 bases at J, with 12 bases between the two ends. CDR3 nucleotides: TGTGCCACCAGTGACCCCACGGGGGTCACCTTC. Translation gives CATSDPTGVTF.

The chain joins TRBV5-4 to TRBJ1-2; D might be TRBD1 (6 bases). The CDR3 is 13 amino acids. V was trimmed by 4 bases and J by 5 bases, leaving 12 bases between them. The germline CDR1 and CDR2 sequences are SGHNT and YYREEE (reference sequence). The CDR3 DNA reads TGTGCCAGCAGCGTGACAGGATCATATGGCTACACCTTC. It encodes CASSVTGSYGYTF. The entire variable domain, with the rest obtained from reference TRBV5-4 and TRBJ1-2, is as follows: ETGVTQSPTHLIKTRGQQVTLRCSSQSGHNTVSWYQQALGQGPQFIFQYYREEENGRGNFPPRFSGLQFPNYSSELNVNALELDDSALYLCASSVTGSYGYTFGSGTRLTVV.

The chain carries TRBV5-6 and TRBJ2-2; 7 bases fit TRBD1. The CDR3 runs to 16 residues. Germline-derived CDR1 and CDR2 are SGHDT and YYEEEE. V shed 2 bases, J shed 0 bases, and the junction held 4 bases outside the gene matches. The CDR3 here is CASSLRQGPNTGELFF. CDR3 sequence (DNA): TGTGCCAGCAGCTTAAGACAGGGACCGAACACCGGGGAGCTGTTTTTT.

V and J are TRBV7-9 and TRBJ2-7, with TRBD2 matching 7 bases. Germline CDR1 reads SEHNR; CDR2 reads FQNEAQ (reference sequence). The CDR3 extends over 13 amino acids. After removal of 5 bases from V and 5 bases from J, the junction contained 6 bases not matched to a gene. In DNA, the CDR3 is TGTGCCAGCAGCCCCACTAGCGTTGACGAGCAGTACTTC. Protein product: CASSPTSVDEQYF.

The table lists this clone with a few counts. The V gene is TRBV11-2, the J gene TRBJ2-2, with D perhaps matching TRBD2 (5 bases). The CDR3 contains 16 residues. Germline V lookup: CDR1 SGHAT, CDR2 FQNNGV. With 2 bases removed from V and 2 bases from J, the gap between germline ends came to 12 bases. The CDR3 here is CASSLSPGINTGELFF. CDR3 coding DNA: TGTGCCAGCAGCTTATCCCCCGGGATCAACACCGGGGAGCTGTTTTTT.

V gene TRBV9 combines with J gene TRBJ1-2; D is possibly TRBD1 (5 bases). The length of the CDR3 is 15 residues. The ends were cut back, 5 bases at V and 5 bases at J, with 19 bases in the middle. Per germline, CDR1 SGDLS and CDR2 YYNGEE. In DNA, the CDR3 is TGTGCCAGCAGTCAGCTGGGGGGGGGACGGTATGGCTACACCTTC. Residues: CASSQLGGGRYGYTF.

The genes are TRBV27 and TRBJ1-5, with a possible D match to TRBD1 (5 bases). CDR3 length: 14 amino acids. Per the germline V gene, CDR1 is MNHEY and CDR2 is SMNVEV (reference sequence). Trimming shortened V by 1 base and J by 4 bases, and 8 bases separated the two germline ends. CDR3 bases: TGTGCCAGCAGTTTATTGGCAGGGAATCAGCCCCAGCATTTT. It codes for CASSLLAGNQPQHF.

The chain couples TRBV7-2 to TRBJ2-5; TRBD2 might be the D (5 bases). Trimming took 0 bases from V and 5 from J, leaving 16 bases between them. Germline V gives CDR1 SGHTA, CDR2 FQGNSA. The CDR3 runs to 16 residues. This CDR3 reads CASSLAVGRGSETQYF. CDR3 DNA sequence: TGTGCCAGCAGCTTAGCGGTGGGGAGAGGGTCGGAGACCCAGTACTTC.

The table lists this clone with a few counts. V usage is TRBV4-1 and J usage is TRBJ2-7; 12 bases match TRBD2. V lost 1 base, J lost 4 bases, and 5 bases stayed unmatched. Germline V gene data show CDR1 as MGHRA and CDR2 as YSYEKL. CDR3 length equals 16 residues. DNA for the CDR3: TGCGCCAGCAGCCAAGGTGTAGGGACTAGCGGGTACGAGCAGTACTTC. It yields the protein CASSQGVGTSGYEQYF.

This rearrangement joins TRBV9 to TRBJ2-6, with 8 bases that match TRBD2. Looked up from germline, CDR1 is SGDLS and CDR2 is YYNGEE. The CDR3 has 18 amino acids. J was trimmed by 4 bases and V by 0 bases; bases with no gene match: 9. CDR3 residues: CASSVDWAGGPGANVLTF. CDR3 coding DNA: TGTGCCAGCAGCGTAGACTGGGCGGGAGGCCCCGGGGCCAACGTCCTGACTTTC.

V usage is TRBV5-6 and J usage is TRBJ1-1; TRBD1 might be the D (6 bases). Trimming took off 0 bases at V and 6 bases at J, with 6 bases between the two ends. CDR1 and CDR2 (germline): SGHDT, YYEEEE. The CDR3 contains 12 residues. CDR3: CASSLEGAEAFF. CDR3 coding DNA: TGTGCCAGCAGCTTGGAGGGGGCTGAAGCTTTCTTT.

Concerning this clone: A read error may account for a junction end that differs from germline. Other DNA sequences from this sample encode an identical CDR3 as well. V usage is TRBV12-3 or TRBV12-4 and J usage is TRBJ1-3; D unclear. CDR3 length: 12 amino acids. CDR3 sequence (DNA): TGTGCCAGCAGCCCCTCTAGAAACACCATATATTTT. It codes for CASSPSRNTIYF.

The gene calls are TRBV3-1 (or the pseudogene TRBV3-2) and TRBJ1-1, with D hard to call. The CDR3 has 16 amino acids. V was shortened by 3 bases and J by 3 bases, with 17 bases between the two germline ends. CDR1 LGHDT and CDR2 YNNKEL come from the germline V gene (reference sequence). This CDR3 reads CASSQGWLFGDTEAFF. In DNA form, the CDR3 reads TGTGCCAGCAGCCAGGGATGGTTGTTCGGGGACACTGAAGCTTTCTTT.

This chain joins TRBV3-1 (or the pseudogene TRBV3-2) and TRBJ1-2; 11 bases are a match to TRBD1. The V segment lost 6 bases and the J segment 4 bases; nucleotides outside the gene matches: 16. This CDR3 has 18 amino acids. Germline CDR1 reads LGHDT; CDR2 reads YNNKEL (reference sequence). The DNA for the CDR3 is TGTGCCAGCAGTCCACCGGTAGTAAGGACAGGGGGCAGCTATGGCTACACCTTC. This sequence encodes CASSPPVVRTGGSYGYTF.

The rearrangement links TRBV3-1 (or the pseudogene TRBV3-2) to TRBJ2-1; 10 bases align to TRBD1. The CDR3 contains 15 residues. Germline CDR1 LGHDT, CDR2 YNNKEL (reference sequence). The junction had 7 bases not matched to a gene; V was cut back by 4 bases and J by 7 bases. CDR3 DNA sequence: TGTGCCAGCAGCCTCCGGGACAGGGGCCAAAATGAGCAGTTCTTC. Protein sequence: CASSLRDRGQNEQFF.

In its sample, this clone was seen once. CDR3 loop: CASSPGQIQETQYF. DNA of the CDR3: TGCGCCAGCAGCCCCGGACAGATACAAGAGACCCAGTACTTC. The rearrangement joins TRBV5-1 to TRBJ2-5, with a weak D call TRBD1 (6 bases). Trimming stripped 4 bases from V and 2 bases from J, with 12 bases between. This CDR3 is built from 14 residues. Germline CDR1 SGHRS, CDR2 YFSETQ. Full variable domain (missing parts from reference TRBV5-1 and TRBJ2-5): KAGVTQTPRYLIKTRGQQVTLSCSPISGHRSVSWYQQTPGQGLQFLFEYFSETQRNKGNFPGRFSGRQFSNSRSEMNVSTLELGDSALYLCASSPGQIQETQYFGPGTRLLVL.

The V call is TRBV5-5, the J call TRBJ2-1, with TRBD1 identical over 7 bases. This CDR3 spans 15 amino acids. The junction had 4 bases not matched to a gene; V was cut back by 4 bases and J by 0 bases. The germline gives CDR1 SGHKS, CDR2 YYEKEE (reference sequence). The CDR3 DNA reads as TGTGCCAGCAGCACACAGGGGAGCTCCTACAATGAGCAGTTCTTC. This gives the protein CASSTQGSSYNEQFF.